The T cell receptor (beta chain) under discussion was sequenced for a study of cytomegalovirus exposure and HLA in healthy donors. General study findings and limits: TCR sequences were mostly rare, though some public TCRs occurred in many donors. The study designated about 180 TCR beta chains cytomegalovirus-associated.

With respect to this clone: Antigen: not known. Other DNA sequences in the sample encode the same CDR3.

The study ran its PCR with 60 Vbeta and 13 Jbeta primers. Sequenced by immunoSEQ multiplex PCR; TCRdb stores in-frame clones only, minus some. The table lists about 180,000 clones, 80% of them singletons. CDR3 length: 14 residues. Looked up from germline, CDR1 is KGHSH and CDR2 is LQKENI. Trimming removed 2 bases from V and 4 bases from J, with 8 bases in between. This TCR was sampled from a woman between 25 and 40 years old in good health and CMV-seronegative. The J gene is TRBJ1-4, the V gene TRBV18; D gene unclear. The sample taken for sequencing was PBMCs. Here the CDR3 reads CASSPSGLNEKLFF. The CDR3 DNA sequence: TGTGCCAGCTCACCATCGGGTCTTAATGAAAAACTGTTTTTT.